This T cell receptor beta chain was captured by sequencing in a study of technical replicates of blood from a few donors. The germline CDR1 and CDR2 sequences are SGHNT and YYREEE (reference sequence). The CDR3 contains 17 residues. After removal of 4 bases from V and 2 bases from J, the junction contained 7 bases not matched to a gene. Some clones are missing from TCRdb's copy, which holds only in-frame ones; the method was immunoSEQ multiplex PCR. In the table there are about 93,000 clones, about 95% of which are singletons. This TCR was sampled from a human donor in good health. The chain links TRBV5-4 to TRBJ2-7; 15 nucleotides match TRBD2. The sequenced sample was T cells isolated from PBMCs. The CDR3 protein is CASSPGTSGGLTYEQYF. Written as DNA, the CDR3 is TGTGCCAGCAGCCCCGGGACTAGCGGGGGGCTAACCTACGAGCAGTACTTC.